This TCR beta chain was captured by sequencing in a study of OX40 agonist ivuxolimab in advanced cancers. The CDR3 loop spans 12 amino acids. V was cut by 6 bases and J by 7 bases, with 13 bases left in between. Germline V lookup: CDR1 KGHSH, CDR2 LQKENI. Comments on this clone: The antigen is not known.

Sequenced by immunoSEQ multiplex PCR; TCRdb stores in-frame clones only, minus some. Of some 80,000 clones in the sample, around 90% are singletons; the top ten hold roughly 0.3%. Overall study results and limits: The study observed clonal expansion of CD4+ and CD8+ blood T cells by week 6 at 0.1 to 3.0 mg/kg. Low levels of normalized T-cell clonal expansion also appeared in some nonresponders. The antigen specificity of the peripheral T cells (those that were expanded) was not determined.

The starting material was CD4+ or CD8+ T cells sorted from blood, obtained in a trial of the OX40 agonist ivuxolimab. V is TRBV18 and J is TRBJ2-7; D may be TRBD1 (5 bases). This clonotype originated in an adult with an advanced solid tumor such as melanoma, head and neck, liver or kidney cancer. In DNA form, the CDR3 reads TGTGCCAGCTCCCTCCAGGGTGGTGAGCAGTACTTC. It encodes CASSLQGGEQYF.